This T cell receptor beta chain was observed in a study of T cell repertoires in cytomegalovirus infection. Background on the study: Recently identified HLA-C-restricted and well-studied HLA-B-restricted CMV epitopes were used. Carrying CMV and the relevant HLA type showed in public TCR beta signatures.

General study results and limits: The cumulative frequency of public TCR beta families distinguished individuals who carried CMV together with the relevant HLA. What dominated the ex vivo response were HLA-C-restricted CMV-specific TCR beta clonotypes.

With respect to this clonotype: Antigen unknown.

V was clipped by 0 bases and J by 2 bases, with 7 bases between them. This CDR3 is 15 amino acids long. Germline CDR1 MNHEY, CDR2 SMNVEV (reference sequence). One entry per CDR3 protein results from TCRdb running MiXCR on the reads. This repertoire shows roughly 920,000 distinct CDR3 sequences, less than 40% found once; its top ten account for about 14%. The clonotype comes from a human donor in good health (CMV status not recorded). Some clones in this sample may be carry-over from other donors' samples. The starting material was cultured CD8+ T cells from PBMCs, obtained from culture after CMV antigen stimulation. This rearrangement joins TRBV27 to TRBJ2-2; D unresolved. Here the CDR3 reads CASSLSALNTGELFF. CDR3 sequence (DNA): TGTGCCAGCAGTTTATCGGCATTAAACACCGGGGAGCTGTTTTTT.